Following are 26 T cell receptor beta chains from one sample sequenced in a study of CXCR3-negative and CXCR3-positive naive CD8 T cells. Their antigens remain unidentified. In preparing the TRB cDNA libraries, 5' RACE with UMI labels was used. TCRdb reanalyzed the 5' RACE reads and collapses them to one entry per CDR3 protein, without DNA. In all, the sample yields 130,000 to 150,000 distinct CDR3 sequences. General study findings and limits: Comparison of naive cells showed more hydrophobic TRB CDR3s in CXCR3-positive than in CXCR3-negative naive cells.

The sequenced material came from naive CXCR3+ CD8+ T cells from blood. Subset denoted: CD45RO-CCR7+CD27+CD95- naive CD8+ T cells expressing CXCR3 (TNR3+). The source is a human donor in good health. Some clones in this sample may be carry-over from other donors' samples.

CDR3 protein: CAWSVGFSYEQYF. The chain employs TRBV30 and TRBJ2-7. This CDR3 is 13 amino acids long. The germline V gene encodes CDR1 GTSNPN and CDR2 SVGIG (reference sequence).

This chain joins TRBV20-1 and TRBJ2-7; the TRBD1 assignment by TCRdb is unverifiable without DNA. The V gene's germline CDR1 is DFQATT and CDR2 SNEGSKA (reference sequence). This CDR3 is 14 amino acids long. The CDR3 spells CSARDVSSPYEQYF.

This rearrangement joins TRBV24-1 to TRBJ2-5. This CDR3 contains 13 residues. Germline-derived CDR1 and CDR2 are KGHDR and SFDVKD. The CDR3 spells CATSDLIEETQYF.

This sequence joins TRBV11-1 and TRBJ2-7; TCRdb returns TRBD1, unconfirmable since there is no DNA. Germline lookup yields CDR1 SGHAT and CDR2 FQDESV (reference sequence). The CDR3 runs 13 residues. CDR3 residues: CASSRGASYEQYF.

The CDR3 protein is CASSNSPYEQYF. The chain employs TRBV9 and TRBJ2-7. This CDR3 is built from 12 residues. Germline V lookup: CDR1 SGDLS, CDR2 YYNGEE.

This sequence joins TRBV7-8 and TRBJ2-7; as DNA is missing, the TRBD2 call by TCRdb cannot be tested. The V gene's germline CDR1 is SGHVS and CDR2 FQNEAQ. This CDR3 spans 15 amino acids. The CDR3 is CASSLGRGGLFEQYF.

The chain combines TRBV10-3 with TRBJ1-6; TCRdb's D call of TRBD1 is untestable without DNA. Looked up from germline, CDR1 is ENHRY and CDR2 is SYGVKD. The length of the CDR3 is 13 residues. The CDR3 sequence is CAISSGQMSPLHF.

CDR3 in amino acids: CASSLTGDPNYGYTF. This chain connects TRBV7-9 to TRBJ1-2; TCRdb's assignment of TRBD1 cannot be checked, as there is no DNA. Germline CDR1 and CDR2: SEHNR and FQNEAQ (reference sequence). This CDR3 is 15 amino acids long.

V is TRBV4-2 and J is TRBJ2-7; TCRdb calls TRBD2, which cannot be checked without DNA. This CDR3 has 16 residues. Germline assignment: CDR1 LGHNA and CDR2 YNFKEQ. Here the CDR3 reads CASSQDRTGALYEQYF.

V usage is TRBV7-2 and J usage is TRBJ1-2; with no DNA, the TCRdb D assignment of TRBD1 cannot be verified. The CDR3 sequence is 15 residues long. Germline lookup yields CDR1 SGHTA and CDR2 FQGNSA. CDR3 protein: CASSSWTGTNYGYTF. Looking up the rest from reference TRBV7-2 and TRBJ1-2 gives the full variable domain: GAGVSQSPSNKVTEKGKDVELRCDPISGHTALYWYRQSLGQGLEFLIYFQGNSAPDKSGLPSDRFSAERTGGSVSTLTIQRTQQEDSAVYLCASSSWTGTNYGYTFGSGTRLTVV.

V usage is TRBV29-1 and J usage is TRBJ1-2. The CDR3 length is 13 residues. Germline CDR1 reads SQVTM; CDR2 reads ANQGSEA. The CDR3 sequence: CSVDSVFNYGYTF.

Here the CDR3 reads CSVEGGTGNSYEQYF. The J gene is TRBJ2-7, the V gene TRBV29-1; checking the TCRdb D call of TRBD1 is not possible without DNA. CDR3 size: 15 residues. Germline values: CDR1 SQVTM, CDR2 ANQGSEA.

The chain couples TRBV3-1 to TRBJ2-2; TCRdb picks TRBD2, but there is no DNA to check that call. Germline V gene lookup returns CDR1 LGHDT and CDR2 YNNKEL (reference sequence). This CDR3 has 16 residues. CDR3 loop: CASSHLLGANTGELFF. Together with reference TRBV3-1 and TRBJ2-2, the CDR3 gives the full variable domain: DTAVSQTPKYLVTQMGNDKSIKCEQNLGHDTMYWYKQDSKKFLKIMFSYNNKELIINETVPNRFSPKSPDKAHLNLHINSLELGDSAVYFCASSHLLGANTGELFFGEGSRLTVL.

This chain links TRBV6-4 with TRBJ2-3. Germline loops: CDR1 MRHNA, CDR2 SNTAGT. CDR3 length equals 13 residues. CDR3 loop: CASSEISTYTQYF.

The genes are TRBV7-9 and TRBJ2-6; TCRdb's D call, TRBD1, is unchecked because there is no DNA. The V gene's germline CDR1 is SEHNR and CDR2 FQNEAQ (reference sequence). The CDR3 is 16 amino acids. The CDR3: CASSWGRNSGANVLTF.

This sequence joins TRBV5-1 and TRBJ2-2; the TCRdb call, TRBD1, lacks DNA for checking. Germline CDR1 SGHRS, CDR2 YFSETQ. The CDR3 runs 16 residues. CDR3 amino acids: CASSLKQGQNTGELFF.

The rearrangement joins TRBV5-1 to TRBJ2-3. The CDR3 sequence is 15 residues long. Germline V gene sequence: CDR1 SGHRS, CDR2 YFSETQ. The CDR3 is CASSLGRSNTDTQYF.

This chain joins TRBV27 and TRBJ1-5. The CDR3 extends over 18 amino acids. Germline V gene lookup returns CDR1 MNHEY and CDR2 SMNVEV (reference sequence). The CDR3 reads CASSLKGHGLYSNQPQHF.

The genes are TRBV6-2 or TRBV6-3 and TRBJ2-7; TCRdb calls TRBD1, which cannot be checked without DNA. The CDR3 contains 12 residues. Germline CDR1 MNHEY, CDR2 SVGEGT. The CDR3 loop is CASSYTRVEQYF.

This chain connects TRBV6-1 to TRBJ1-5; TCRdb's D gene call, TRBD1, goes unchecked for lack of DNA. This CDR3 spans 14 amino acids. Germline lookup yields CDR1 MNHNS and CDR2 SASEGT. The CDR3: CASSPTGIHQPQHF.

This chain links TRBV13 with TRBJ2-7. The CDR3 is made up of 13 amino acids. The germline CDR1 and CDR2 sequences are PRHDT and FYEKMQ (reference sequence). This CDR3 reads CASSYRNSYEQYF.

The rearrangement uses TRBV5-1 and TRBJ2-2; TCRdb indicates TRBD1, and absent DNA this call remains unverified. Germline assignment: CDR1 SGHRS and CDR2 YFSETQ. The CDR3 extends over 15 amino acids. The CDR3: CASRDLGRTTGELFF.

The chain carries TRBV5-1 and TRBJ1-2; TCRdb's D call, TRBD1, is unchecked because there is no DNA. CDR3 length: 15 amino acids. CDR1 and CDR2 from the germline V gene are SGHRS and YFSETQ. CDR3 in amino acids: CASSSWTGDNYGYTF.

V is TRBV6-5 and J is TRBJ1-2. CDR1 is MNHEY and CDR2 is SVGAGI in the germline V gene. The CDR3 is 14 residues long. The CDR3 here is CASRAGRGSYGYTF.

The chain is built from TRBV12-3 or TRBV12-4 and TRBJ1-1. CDR3 length: 11 residues. This chain's CDR3 is CASTPGGEAFF.

The chain combines TRBV7-8 with TRBJ2-3; the TCRdb D gene call, TRBD2, has no DNA to confirm it. This CDR3 has 16 amino acids. The germline V gene has CDR1 SGHVS and CDR2 FQNEAQ. The CDR3 protein is CASSSLAGGRADTQYF.